The clone carrying this T cell receptor beta chain was picked up many times. The entry originates in a study of human T cells and chemical hapten exposure. Background on the study: Diphenylcyclopropenone was applied weekly to patients' scalps across the approximately 25-week study. The study traced per-sample TCR yield variation mainly to small differences in pooled library volumes.

TCRdb re-derived calls from the RACE reads in MiXCR, one entry per CDR3 protein. The sample yields approximately 85,000 distinct CDR3 sequences, around 9.6% seen once. Time point: patch test 2, 6 weeks after DPC sensitization. Treatment defined: therapeutic diphenylcyclopropenone sensitization with weekly scalp DPC. The germline gives CDR1 SGHAT, CDR2 FQNNGV. This CDR3 comprises 16 residues. Trimming removed 5 bases from V and 2 bases from J, with 15 bases in between. This specimen was whole blood, taken in connection with sensitization to the hapten diphenylcyclopropenone (DPC). V is TRBV11-2 and J is TRBJ2-2; TRBD2 might be the D (6 bases). This receptor was obtained from a woman aged 30 to 39 with alopecia areata. Some clones in this sample may be carry-over from other donors' samples. CDR3 residues: CASSPAGTLNTGELFF. The CDR3 DNA follows: TGTGCCAGCAGCCCCGCCGGGACTTTAAACACCGGGGAGCTGTTTTTT.